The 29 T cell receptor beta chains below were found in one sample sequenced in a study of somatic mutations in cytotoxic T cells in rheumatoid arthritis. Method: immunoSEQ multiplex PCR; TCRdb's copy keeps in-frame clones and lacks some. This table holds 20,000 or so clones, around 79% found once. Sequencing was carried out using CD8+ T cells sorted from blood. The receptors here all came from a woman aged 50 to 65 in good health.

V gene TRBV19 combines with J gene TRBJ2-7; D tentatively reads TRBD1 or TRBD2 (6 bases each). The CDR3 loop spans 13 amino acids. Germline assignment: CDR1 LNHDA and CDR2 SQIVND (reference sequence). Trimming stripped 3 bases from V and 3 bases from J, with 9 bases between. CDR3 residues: CASSIGGLYEQYF. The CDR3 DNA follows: TGTGCCAGTAGTATCGGGGGCCTCTACGAGCAGTACTTC.

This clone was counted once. For the CDR3, the DNA is TGTGCCAGCAGTTTAGCTAGCGGGACTACAAGGAAAAACTACGAGCAGTACTTC. It specifies CASSLASGTTRKNYEQYF. This rearrangement joins TRBV27 to TRBJ2-7; 9 bases line up with TRBD2. Losses at the gene ends were 2 bases for V and 3 bases for J; bases not matched to a gene: 14. The CDR3 runs 18 residues. Germline CDR1 is MNHEY and CDR2 is SMNVEV (reference sequence).

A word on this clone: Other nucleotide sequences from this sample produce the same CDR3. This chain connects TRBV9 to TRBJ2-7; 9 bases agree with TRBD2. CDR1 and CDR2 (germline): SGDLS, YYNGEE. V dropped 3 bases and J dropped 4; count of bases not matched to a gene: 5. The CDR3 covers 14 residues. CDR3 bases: TGTGCCAGCAGCGCGGCGGGAGGGACGTACGAGCAGTACTTC. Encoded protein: CASSAAGGTYEQYF.

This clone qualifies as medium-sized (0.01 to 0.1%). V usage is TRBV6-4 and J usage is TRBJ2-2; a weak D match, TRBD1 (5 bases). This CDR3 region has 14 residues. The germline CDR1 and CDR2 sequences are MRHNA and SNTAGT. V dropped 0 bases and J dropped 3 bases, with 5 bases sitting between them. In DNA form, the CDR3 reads TGTGCCAGCAGTGACTCAGGGGACACCGGGGAGCTGTTTTTT. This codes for CASSDSGDTGELFF.

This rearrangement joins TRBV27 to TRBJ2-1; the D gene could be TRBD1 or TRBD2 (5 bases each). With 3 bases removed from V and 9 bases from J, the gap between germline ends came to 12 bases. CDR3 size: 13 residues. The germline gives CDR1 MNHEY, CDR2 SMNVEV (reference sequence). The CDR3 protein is CASSFTGAGEQFF. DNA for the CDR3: TGTGCCAGCAGTTTCACCGGGGCGGGTGAGCAGTTCTTC.

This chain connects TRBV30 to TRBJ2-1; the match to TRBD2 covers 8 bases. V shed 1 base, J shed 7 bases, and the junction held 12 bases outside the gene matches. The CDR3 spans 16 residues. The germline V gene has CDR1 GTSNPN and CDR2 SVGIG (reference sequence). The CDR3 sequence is CAWSARGAGVWNEQFF. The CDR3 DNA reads TGTGCCTGGAGTGCCCGGGGAGCGGGAGTATGGAATGAGCAGTTCTTC.

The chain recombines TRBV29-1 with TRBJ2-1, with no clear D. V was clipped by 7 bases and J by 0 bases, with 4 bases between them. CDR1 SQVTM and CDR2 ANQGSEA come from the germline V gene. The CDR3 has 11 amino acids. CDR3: CSALSYNEQFF. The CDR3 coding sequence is TGCAGCGCCCTCTCCTACAATGAGCAGTTCTTC.

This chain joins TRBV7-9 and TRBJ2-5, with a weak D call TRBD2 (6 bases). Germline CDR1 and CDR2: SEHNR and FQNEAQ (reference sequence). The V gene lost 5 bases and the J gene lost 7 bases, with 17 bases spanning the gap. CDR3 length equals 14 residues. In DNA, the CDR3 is TGTGCCAGCAGCCTTTCGACTAGGGCAGGGACCCAGTACTTC. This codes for CASSLSTRAGTQYF.

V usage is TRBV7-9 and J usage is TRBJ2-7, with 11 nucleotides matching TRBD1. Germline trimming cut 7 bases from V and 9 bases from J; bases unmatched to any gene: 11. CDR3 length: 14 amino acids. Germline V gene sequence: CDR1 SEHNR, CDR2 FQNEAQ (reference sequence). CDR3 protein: CASTGTGGKRGQYF. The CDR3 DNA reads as TGTGCCAGCACCGGGACAGGGGGTAAACGGGGGCAGTACTTC.

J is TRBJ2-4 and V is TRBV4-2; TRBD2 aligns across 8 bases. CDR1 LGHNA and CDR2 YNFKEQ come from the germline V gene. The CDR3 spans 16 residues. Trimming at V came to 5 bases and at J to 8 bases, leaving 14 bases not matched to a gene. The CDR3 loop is CASSLWTAGGRDIQYF. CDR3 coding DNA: TGTGCCAGCAGCTTGTGGACGGCGGGGGGTAGGGACATTCAGTACTTC.

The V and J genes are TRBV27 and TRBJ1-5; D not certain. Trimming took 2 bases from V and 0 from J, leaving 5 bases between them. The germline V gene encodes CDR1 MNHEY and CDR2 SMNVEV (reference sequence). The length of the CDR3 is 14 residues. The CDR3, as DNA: TGTGCCAGCAGTTTACGGTATAGCAATCAGCCCCAGCATTTT. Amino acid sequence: CASSLRYSNQPQHF.

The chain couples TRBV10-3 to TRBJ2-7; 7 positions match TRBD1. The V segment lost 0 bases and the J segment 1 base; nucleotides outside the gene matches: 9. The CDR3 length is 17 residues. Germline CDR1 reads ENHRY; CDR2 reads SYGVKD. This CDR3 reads CAISESIGGRGSYEQYF. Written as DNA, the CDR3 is TGTGCCATCAGTGAGTCGATAGGTGGCAGGGGGTCCTACGAGCAGTACTTC.

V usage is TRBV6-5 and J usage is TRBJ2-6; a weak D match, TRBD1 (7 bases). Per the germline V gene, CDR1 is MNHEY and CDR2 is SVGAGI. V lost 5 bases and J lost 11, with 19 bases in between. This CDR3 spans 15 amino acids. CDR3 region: CASSLGGQSYDVLTF. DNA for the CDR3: TGTGCCAGCAGTCTGGGGGGACAGTCGTACGACGTCCTGACTTTC.

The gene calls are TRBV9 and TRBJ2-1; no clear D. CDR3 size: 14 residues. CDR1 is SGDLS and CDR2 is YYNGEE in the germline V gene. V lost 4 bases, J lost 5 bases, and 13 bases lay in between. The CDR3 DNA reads TGTGCCAGCAGCCTCAGTCTAACAAACAATGAGCAGTTCTTC. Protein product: CASSLSLTNNEQFF.

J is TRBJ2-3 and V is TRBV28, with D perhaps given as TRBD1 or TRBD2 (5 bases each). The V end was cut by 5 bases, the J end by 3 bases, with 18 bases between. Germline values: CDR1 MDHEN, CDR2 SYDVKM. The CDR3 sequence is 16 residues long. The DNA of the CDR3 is TGTGCCAGCAGTAATTTTATTGGGACCCCAACAGATACGCAGTATTTT. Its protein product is CASSNFIGTPTDTQYF.

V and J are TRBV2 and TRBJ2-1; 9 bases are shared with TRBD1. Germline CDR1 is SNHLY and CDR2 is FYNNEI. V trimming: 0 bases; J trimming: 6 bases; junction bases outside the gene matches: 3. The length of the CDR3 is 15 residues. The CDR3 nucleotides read TGTGCCAGCAGTGAAGCGGGACAGGGCTTCAATGAGCAGTTCTTC. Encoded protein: CASSEAGQGFNEQFF.

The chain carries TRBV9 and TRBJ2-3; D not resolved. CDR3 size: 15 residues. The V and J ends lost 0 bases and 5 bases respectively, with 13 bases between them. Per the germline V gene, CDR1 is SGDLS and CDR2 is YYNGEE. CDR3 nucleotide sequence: TGTGCCAGCAGCGTAGAAGGAGTCAGCCTAGATACGCAGTATTTT. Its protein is CASSVEGVSLDTQYF.

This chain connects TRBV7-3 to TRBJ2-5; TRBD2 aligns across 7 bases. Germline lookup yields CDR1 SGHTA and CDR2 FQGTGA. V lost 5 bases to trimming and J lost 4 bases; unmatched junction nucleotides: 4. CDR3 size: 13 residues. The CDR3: CASSPGGRETQYF. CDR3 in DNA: TGTGCCAGCAGCCCCGGGGGGAGAGAGACCCAGTACTTC.

CDR3 in DNA: TGTGCCAGCAGCTTGGCCCTGGGTGGTTGGGAGACCCAGTACTTC. It is translated as CASSLALGGWETQYF. The V call is TRBV5-6, the J call TRBJ2-5, with no clear D. CDR3 length: 15 amino acids. Trimming removed 0 bases at V and 5 bases at J, with 14 bases between. Germline CDR1 is SGHDT and CDR2 is YYEEEE.

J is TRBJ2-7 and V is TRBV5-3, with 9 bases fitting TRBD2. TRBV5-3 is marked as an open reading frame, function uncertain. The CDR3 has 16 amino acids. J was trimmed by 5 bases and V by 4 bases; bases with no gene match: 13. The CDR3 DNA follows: TGTGCCAGAAGCAAACATTATAGCGGGAGTCACGACGAGCAGTACTTC. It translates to CARSKHYSGSHDEQYF.

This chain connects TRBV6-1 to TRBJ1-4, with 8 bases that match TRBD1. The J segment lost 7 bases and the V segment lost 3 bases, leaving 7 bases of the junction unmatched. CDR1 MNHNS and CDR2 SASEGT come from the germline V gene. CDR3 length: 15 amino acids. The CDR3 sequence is CASSDTGGSGEKLFF. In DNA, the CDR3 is TGTGCCAGCAGTGACACAGGGGGGTCGGGTGAAAAACTGTTTTTT.

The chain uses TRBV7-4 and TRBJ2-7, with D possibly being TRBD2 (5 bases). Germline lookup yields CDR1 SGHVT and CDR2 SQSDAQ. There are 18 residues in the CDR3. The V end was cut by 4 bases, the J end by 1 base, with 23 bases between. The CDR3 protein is CASSSSTRGLAGSYEQYF. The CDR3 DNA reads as TGTGCCAGCAGCTCCTCAACTAGAGGCCTAGCCGGGTCCTACGAGCAGTACTTC.

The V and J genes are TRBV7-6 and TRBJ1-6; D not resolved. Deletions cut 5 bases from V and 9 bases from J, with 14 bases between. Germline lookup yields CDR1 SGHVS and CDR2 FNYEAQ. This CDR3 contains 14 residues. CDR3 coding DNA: TGTGCCAGCAGCCCTGAGGCGGGTAGTTCACCCCTCCACTTT. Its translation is CASSPEAGSSPLHF.

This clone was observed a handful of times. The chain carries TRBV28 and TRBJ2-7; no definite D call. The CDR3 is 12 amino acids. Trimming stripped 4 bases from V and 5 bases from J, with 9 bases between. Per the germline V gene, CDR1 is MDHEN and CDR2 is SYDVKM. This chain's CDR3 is CASSWSLDEQYF. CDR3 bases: TGTGCCAGCAGTTGGTCCCTGGACGAGCAGTACTTC.

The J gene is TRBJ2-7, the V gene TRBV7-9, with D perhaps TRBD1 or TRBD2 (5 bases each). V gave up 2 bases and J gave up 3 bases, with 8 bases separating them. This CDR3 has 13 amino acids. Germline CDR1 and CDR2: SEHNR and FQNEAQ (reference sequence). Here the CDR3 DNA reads TGTGCCAGCAGCTTAAGAGGGGACTACGAGCAGTACTTC. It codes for CASSLRGDYEQYF. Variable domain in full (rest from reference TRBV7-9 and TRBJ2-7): DTGVSQNPRHKITKRGQNVTFRCDPISEHNRLYWYRQTLGQGPEFLTYFQNEAQLEKSRLLSDRFSAERPKGSFSTLEIQRTEQGDSAMYLCASSLRGDYEQYFGPGTRLTVT.

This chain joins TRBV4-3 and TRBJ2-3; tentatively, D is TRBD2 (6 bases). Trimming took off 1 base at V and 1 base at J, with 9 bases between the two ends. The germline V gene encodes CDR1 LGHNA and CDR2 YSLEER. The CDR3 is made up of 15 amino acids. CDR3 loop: CASSQGSGGTDTQYF. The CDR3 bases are TGCGCCAGCAGCCAAGGGTCGGGGGGCACAGATACGCAGTATTTT.

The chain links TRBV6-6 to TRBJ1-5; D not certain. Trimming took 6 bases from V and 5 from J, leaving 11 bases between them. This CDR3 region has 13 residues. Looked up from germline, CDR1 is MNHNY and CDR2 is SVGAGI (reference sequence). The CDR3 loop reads CASRGLIYQPQHF. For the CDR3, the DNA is TGTGCCAGCAGAGGATTGATTTATCAGCCCCAGCATTTT.

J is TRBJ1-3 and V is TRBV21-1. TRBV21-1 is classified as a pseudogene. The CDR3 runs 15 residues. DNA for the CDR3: TGTGCCAGCACGGGGTTTCAAAACTCTGGAAACACCATATATTTT. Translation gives CASTGFQNSGNTIYF.

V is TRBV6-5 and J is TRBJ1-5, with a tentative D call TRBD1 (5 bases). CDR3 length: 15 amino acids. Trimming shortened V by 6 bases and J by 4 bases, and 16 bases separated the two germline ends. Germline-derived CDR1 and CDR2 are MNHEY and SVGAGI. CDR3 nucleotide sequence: TGTGCCAGCAGCTCGGGGCAGGTGATGAATCAGCCCCAGCATTTT. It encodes CASSSGQVMNQPQHF.